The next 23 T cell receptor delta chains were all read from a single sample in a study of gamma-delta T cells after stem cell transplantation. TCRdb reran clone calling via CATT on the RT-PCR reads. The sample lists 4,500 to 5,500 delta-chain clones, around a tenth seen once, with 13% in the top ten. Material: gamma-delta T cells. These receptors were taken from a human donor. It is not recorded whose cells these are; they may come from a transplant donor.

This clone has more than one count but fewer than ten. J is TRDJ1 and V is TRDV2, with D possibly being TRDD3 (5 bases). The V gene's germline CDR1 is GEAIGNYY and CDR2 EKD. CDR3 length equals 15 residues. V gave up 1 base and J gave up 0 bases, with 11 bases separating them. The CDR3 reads CACDTGVLYTDKLIF. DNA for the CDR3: TGTGCCTGTGACACTGGGGTCCTGTACACCGATAAACTCATCTTT.

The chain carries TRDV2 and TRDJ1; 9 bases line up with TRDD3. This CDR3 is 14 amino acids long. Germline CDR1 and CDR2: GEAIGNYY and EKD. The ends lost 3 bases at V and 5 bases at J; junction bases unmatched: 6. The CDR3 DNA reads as TGTGCCTGTGACCCCGTACTGGGGGAGGATAAACTCATCTTT. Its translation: CACDPVLGEDKLIF.

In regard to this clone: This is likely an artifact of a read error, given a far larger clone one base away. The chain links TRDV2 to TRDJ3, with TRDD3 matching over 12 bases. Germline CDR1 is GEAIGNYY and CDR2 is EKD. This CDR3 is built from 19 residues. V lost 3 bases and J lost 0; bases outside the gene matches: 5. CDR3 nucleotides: TGTGCCTGTGACCCGATACTGGGGGATACCTCCTGGGACACCCGACAGATGTTTTTC. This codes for CACDPILGDTSWDTRQMFF.

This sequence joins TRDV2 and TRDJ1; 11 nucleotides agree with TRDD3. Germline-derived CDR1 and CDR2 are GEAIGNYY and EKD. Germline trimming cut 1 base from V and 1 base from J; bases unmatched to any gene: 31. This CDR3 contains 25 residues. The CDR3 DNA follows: TGTGCCTGTGACACTATCTCCGCCACCACGGGAGATGGGGGATACGCGTTTTCTCCCACCGATAAACTCATCTTT. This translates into CACDTISATTGDGGYAFSPTDKLIF.

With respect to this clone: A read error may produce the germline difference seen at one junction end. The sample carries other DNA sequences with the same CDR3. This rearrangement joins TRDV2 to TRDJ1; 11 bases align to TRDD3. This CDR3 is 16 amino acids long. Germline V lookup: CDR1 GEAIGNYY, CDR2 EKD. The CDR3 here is CACDTWGIRGSDKLIF. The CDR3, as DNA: TGTGCCTGTGACACATGGGGGATACGCGGGTCCGATAAGCTCATCTTT.

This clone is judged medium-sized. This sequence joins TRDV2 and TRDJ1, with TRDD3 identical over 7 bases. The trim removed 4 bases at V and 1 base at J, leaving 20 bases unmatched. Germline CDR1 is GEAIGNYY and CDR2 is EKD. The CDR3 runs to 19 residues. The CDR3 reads CACDPVGDHYRVGTDKLIF. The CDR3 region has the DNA TGTGCCTGTGATCCCGTGGGGGACCATTACCGAGTAGGCACCGATAAACTCATCTTT.

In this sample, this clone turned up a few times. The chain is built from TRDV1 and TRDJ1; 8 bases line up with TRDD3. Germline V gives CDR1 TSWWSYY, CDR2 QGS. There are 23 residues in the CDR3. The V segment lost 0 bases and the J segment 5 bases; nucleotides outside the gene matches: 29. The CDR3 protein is CALGELNRISEPYMNWGDDKLIF. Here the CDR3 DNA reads TGTGCTCTTGGGGAACTAAATCGTATATCGGAGCCCTACATGAACTGGGGGGATGATAAACTCATCTTT.

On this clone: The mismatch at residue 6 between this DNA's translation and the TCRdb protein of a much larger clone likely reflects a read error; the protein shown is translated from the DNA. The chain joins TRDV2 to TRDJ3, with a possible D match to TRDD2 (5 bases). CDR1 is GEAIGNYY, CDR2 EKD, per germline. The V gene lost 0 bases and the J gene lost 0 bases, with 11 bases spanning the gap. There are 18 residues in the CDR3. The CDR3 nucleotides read TGTGCCTGTGACACCGTGTCTCCTAGCTCCTGGGACACCCGACAGATGTTTTTC. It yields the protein CACDTVSPSSWDTRQMFF.

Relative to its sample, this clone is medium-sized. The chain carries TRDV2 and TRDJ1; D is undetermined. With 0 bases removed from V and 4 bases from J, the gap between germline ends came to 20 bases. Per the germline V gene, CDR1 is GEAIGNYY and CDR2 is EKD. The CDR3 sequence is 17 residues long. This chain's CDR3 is CACDTVEGGPLNDKLIF. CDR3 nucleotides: TGTGCCTGTGACACCGTCGAAGGTGGACCGTTGAACGATAAACTCATCTTT.

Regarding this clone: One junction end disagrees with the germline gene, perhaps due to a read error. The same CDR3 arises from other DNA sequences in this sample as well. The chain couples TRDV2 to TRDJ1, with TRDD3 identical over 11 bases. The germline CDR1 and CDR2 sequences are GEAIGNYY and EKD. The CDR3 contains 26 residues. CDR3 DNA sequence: TGTGCCTGTGACGTACTGGGGGATATGGGCCTAAGGAAAGACCAGCTAGTTCAGCCGAACACCGATAAACTCATCTTC. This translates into CACDVLGDMGLRKDQLVQPNTDKLIF.

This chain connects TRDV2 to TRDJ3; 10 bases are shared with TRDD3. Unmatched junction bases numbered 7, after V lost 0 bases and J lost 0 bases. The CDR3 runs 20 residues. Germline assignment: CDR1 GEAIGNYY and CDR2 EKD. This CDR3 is CACDTGLLGDRSWDTRQMFF. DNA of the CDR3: TGTGCCTGTGACACCGGTCTACTGGGGGATCGCTCCTGGGACACCCGACAGATGTTTTTC.

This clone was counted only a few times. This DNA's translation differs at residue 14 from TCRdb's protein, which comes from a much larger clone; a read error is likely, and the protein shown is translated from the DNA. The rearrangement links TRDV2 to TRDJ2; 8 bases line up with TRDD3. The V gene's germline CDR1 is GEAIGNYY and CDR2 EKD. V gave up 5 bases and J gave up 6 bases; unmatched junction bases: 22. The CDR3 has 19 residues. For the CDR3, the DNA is TGTGCCTGTGTCCTTTTTGGGAGGGATACGCTGCTCGAGGCAGCACAACTCTTCTTT. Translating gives CACVLFGRDTLLEAAQLFF.

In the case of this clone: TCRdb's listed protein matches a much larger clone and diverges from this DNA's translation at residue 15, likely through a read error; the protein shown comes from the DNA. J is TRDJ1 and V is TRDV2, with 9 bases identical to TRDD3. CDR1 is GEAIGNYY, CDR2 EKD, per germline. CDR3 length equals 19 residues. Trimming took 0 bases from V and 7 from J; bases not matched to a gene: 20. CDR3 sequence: CACDTGATGGRPTGGKLIF. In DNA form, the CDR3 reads TGTGCCTGTGACACCGGGGCTACTGGGGGACGCCCCACGGGGGGTAAACTCATCTTT.

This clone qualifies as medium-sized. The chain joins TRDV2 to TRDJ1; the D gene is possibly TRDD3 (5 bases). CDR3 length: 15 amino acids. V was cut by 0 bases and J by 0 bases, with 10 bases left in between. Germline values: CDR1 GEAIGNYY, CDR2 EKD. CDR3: CACDTVGENTDKLIF. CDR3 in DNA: TGTGCCTGTGACACCGTAGGGGAAAACACCGATAAACTCATCTTT.

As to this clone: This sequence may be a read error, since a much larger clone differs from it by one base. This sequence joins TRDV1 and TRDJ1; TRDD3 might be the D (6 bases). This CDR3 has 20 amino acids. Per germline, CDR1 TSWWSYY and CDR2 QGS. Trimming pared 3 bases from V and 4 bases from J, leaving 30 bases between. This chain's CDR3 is CALGDGVIKRYWEIIDKLIF. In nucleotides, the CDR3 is TGTGCTCTTGGGGATGGTGTGATTAAGCGTTACTGGGAGATAATCGATAAACTCATCTTT.

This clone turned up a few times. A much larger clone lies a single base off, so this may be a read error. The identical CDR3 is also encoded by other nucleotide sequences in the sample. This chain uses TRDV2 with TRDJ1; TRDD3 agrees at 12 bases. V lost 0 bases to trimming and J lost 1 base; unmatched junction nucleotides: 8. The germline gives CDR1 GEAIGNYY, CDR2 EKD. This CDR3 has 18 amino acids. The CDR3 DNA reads TGTGCCTGTGACACCGCTCCCCTGGGGGATACGACCACCGATAAACTCATCTTT. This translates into CACDTAPLGDTTTDKLIF.

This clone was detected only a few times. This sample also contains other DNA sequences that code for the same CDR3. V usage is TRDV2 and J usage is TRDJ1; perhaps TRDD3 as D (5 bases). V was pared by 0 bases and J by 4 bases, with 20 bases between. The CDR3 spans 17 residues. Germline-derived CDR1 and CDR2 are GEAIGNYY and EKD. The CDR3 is CACDTVGVSRGHDKLIF. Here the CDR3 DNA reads TGTGCCTGTGACACCGTGGGAGTTTCTCGGGGGCACGATAAACTCATCTTT.

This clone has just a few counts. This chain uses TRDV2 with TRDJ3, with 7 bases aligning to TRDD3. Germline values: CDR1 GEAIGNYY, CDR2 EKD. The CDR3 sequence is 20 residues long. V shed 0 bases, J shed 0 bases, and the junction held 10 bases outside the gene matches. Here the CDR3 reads CACDTGMGDPSSWDTRQMFF. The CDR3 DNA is TGTGCCTGTGACACCGGGATGGGGGACCCGAGCTCCTGGGACACCCGACAGATGTTTTTC.

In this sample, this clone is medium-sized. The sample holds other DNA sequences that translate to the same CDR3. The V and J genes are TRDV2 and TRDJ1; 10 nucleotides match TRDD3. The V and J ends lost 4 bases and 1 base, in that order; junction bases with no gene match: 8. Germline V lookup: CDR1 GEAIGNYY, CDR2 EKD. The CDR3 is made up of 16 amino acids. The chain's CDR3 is CACERLGDSLTDKLIF. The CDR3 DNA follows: TGTGCCTGTGAAAGACTGGGGGATTCGCTCACCGATAAACTCATCTTT.

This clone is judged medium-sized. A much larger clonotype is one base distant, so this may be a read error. CDR3 in amino acids: CACDTIGTYTDNLIF. In DNA, the CDR3 is TGTGCCTGTGACACTATAGGGACGTACACCGATAACCTCATCTTT. The V call is TRDV2, the J call TRDJ1; D gene unclear. Germline lookup yields CDR1 GEAIGNYY and CDR2 EKD. CDR3 length: 15 amino acids.

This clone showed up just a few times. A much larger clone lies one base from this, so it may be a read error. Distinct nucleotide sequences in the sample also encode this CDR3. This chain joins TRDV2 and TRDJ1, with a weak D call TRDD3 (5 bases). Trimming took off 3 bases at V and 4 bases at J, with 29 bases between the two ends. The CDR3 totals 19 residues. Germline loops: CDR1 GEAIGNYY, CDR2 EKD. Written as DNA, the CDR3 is TGTGCCTGTGACTCAATTCCCCTGTCAAGTGGGGAGGACTTCGATAAACTCATCTTT. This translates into CACDSIPLSSGEDFDKLIF.

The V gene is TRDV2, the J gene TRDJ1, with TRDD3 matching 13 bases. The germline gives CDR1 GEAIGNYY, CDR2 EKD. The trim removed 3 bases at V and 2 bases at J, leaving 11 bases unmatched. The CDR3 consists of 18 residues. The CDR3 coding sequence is TGTGCCTGTGACGCTGTACTGGGGGATACGCGTACGACCGATAAACTCATCTTT. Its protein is CACDAVLGDTRTTDKLIF.

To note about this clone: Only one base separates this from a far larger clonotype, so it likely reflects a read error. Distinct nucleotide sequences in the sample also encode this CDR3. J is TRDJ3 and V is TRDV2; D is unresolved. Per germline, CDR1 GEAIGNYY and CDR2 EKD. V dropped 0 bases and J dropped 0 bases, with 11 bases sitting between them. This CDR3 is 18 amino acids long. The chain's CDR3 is CACDTASPSSWDTRQMFF. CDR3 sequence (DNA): TGTGCCTGTGACACCGCGTCTCCCAGCTCCTGGGACACCCGACAGATGTTTTTC.